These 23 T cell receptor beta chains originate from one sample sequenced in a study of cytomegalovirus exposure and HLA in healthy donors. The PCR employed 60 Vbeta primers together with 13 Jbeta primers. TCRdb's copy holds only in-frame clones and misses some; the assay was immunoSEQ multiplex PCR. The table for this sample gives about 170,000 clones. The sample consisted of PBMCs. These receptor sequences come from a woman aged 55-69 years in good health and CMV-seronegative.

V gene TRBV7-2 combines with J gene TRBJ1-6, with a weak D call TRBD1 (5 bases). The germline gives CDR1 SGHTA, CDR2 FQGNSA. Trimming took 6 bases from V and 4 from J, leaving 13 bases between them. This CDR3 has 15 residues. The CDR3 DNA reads TGTGCCAGCAGGCAGGTTCAGGGTTATAATTCACCCCTCCACTTT. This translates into CASRQVQGYNSPLHF.

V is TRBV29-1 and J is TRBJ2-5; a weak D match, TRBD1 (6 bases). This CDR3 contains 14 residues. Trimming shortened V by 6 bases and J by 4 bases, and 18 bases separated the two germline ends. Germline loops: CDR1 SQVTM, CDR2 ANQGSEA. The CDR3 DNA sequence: TGCAGCGTCACTCCTACAGGGTTCGGAGAGACCCAGTACTTC. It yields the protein CSVTPTGFGETQYF.

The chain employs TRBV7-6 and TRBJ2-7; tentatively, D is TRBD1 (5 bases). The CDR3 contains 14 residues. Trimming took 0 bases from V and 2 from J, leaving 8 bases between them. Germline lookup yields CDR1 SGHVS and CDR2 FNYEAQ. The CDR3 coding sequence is TGTGCCAGCAGCTTAGCCCAGGGCCCCTACGAGCAGTACTTC. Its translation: CASSLAQGPYEQYF. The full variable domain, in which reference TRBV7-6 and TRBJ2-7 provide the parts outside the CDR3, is GAGVSQSPRYKVTKRGQDVALRCDPISGHVSLYWYRQALGQGPEFLTYFNYEAQQDKSGLPNDRFSAERPEGSISTLTIQRTEQRDSAMYRCASSLAQGPYEQYFGPGTRLTVT.

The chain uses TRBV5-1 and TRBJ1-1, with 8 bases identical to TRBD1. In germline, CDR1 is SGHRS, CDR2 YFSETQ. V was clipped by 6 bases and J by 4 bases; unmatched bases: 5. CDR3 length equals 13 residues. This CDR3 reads CASIVTGGTEAFF. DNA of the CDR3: TGCGCCAGCATCGTAACAGGGGGCACTGAAGCTTTCTTT.

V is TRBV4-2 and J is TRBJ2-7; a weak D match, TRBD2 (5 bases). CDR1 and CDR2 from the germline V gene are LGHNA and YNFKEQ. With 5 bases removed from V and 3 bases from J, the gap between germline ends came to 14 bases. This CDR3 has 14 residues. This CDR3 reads CASSSLGLSYEQYF. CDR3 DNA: TGTGCCAGCAGCTCTCTTGGACTGAGCTACGAGCAGTACTTC.

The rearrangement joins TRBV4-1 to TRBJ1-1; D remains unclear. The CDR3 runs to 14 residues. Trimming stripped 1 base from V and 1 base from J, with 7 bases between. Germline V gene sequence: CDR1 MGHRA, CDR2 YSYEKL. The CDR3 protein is CASSQVSRNTEAFF. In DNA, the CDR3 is TGCGCCAGCAGCCAAGTTAGCCGGAACACTGAAGCTTTCTTT.

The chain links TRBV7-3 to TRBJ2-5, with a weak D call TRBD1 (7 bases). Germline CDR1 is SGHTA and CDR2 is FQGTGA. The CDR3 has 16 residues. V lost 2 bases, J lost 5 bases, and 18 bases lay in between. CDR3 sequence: CASSLGGQGETETQYF. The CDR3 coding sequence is TGTGCCAGCAGCTTAGGAGGGCAGGGGGAGACGGAGACCCAGTACTTC. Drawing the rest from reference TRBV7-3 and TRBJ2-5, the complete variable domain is GAGVSQTPSNKVTEKGKYVELRCDPISGHTALYWYRQSLGQGPEFLIYFQGTGAADDSGLPNDRFFAVRPEGSVSTLKIQRTERGDSAVYLCASSLGGQGETETQYFGPGTRLLVL.

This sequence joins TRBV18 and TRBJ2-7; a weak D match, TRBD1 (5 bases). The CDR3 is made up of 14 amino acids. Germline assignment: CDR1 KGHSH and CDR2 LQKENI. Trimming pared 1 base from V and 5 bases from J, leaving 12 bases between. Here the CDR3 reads CASSPRQGGDEQYF. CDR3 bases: TGTGCCAGCTCACCACGGCAGGGTGGTGACGAGCAGTACTTC.

CDR3 sequence: CASSVRQPTEAEAFF. CDR3 nucleotides: TGTGCCAGCAGCGTCCGACAGCCTACAGAGGCTGAAGCTTTCTTT. The chain has TRBV2 and TRBJ1-1, with TRBD1 as a possible D gene (5 bases). V was clipped by 6 bases and J by 6 bases, with 20 bases between them. The germline CDR1 and CDR2 sequences are SNHLY and FYNNEI. CDR3 length: 15 amino acids.

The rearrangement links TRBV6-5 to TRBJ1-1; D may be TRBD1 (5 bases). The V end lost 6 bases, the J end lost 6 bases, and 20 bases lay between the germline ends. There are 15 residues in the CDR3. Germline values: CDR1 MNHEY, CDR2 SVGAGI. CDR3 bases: TGTGCCAGCAGCTTTCGAGAGGGGACTTCGGCTGAAGCTTTCTTT. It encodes CASSFREGTSAEAFF.

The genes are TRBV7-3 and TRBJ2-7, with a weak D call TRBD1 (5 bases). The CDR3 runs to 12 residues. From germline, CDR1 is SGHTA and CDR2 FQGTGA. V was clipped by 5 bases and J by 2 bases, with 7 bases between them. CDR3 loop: CASSPDTYEQYF. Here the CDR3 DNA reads TGTGCCAGCAGCCCGGACACCTACGAGCAGTACTTC.

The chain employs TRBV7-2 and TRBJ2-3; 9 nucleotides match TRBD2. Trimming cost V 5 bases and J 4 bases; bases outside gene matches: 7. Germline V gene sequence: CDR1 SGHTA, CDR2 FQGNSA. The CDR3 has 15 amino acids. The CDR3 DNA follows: TGTGCCAGCAGCCAGGACGGCGGGGGGGCAGATACGCAGTATTTT. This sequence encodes CASSQDGGGADTQYF.

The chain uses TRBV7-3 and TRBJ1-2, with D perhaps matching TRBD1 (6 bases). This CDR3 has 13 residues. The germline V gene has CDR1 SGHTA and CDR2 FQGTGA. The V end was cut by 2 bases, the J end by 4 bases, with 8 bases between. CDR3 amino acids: CASSLDRFYGYTF. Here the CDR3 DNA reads TGTGCCAGCAGCTTAGACAGGTTCTATGGCTACACCTTC. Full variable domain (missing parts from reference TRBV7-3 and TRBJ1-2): GAGVSQTPSNKVTEKGKYVELRCDPISGHTALYWYRQSLGQGPEFLIYFQGTGAADDSGLPNDRFFAVRPEGSVSTLKIQRTERGDSAVYLCASSLDRFYGYTFGSGTRLTVV.

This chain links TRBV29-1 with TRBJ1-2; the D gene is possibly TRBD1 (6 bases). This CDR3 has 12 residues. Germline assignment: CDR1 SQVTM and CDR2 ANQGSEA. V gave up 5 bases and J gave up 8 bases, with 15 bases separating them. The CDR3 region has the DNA TGCAGCGTTACCAGGGGTGGCGGGGGCTACACCTTC. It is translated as CSVTRGGGGYTF.

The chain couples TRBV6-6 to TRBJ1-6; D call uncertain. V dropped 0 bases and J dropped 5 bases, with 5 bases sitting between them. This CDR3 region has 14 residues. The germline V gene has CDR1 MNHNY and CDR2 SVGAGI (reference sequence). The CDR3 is CASSYSADNSPLHF. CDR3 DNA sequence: TGTGCCAGCAGTTACTCCGCGGATAATTCACCCCTCCACTTT.

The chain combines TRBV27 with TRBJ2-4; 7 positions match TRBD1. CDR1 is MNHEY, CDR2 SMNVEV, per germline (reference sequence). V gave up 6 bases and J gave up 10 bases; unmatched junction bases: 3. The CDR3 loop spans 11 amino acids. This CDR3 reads CASSWGQIQYF. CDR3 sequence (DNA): TGTGCCAGCAGCTGGGGACAGATTCAGTACTTC.

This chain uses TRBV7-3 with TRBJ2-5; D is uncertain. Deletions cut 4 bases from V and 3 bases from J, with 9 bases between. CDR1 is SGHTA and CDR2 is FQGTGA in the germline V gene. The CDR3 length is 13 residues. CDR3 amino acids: CASSSRREETQYF. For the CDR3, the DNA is TGTGCCAGCAGCTCCCGACGGGAAGAGACCCAGTACTTC.

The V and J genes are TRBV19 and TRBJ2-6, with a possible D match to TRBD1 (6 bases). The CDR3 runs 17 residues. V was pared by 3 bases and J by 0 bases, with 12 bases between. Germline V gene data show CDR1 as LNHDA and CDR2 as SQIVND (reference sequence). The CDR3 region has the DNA TGTGCCAGTAGTATTGGGGGACAAATCTCTGGGGCCAACGTCCTGACTTTC. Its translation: CASSIGGQISGANVLTF.

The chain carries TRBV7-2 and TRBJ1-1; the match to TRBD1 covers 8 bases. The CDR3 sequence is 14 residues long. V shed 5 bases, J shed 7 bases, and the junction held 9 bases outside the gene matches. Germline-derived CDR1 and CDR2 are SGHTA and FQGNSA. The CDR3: CASSTRQGLGEAFF. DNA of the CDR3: TGTGCCAGCAGCACCAGACAGGGGCTGGGTGAAGCTTTCTTT.

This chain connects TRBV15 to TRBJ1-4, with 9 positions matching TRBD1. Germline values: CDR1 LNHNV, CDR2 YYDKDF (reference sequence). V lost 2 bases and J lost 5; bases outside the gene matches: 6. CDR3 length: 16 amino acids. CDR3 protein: CATSRQRTGANEKLFF. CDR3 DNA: TGTGCCACCAGCAGACAACGGACAGGGGCCAATGAAAAACTGTTTTTT.

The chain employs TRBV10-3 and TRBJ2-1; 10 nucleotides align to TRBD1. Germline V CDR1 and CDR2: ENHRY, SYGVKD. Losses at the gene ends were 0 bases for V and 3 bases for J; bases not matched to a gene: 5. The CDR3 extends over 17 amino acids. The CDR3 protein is CAISESGTGAIYNEQFF. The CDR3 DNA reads TGTGCCATCAGTGAGTCGGGGACAGGGGCCATCTACAATGAGCAGTTCTTC.

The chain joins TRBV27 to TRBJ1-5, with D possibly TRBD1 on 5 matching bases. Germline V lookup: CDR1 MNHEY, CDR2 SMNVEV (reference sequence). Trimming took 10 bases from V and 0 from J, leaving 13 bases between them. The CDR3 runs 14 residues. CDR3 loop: CATREGSSNQPQHF. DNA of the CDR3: TGTGCCACCAGGGAAGGGAGTAGCAATCAGCCCCAGCATTTT.

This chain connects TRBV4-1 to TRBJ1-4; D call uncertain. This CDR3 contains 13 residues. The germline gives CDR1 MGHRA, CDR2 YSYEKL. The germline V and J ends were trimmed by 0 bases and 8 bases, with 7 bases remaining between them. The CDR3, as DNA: TGCGCCAGCAGCCAAGACACTGAAGAAAAACTGTTTTTT. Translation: CASSQDTEEKLFF.